This entry lists 5 T cell receptor beta chains sequenced from one sample in a study of T cell responses to AZD1222 COVID-19 vaccine. The protocol was immunoSEQ multiplex PCR, while the TCRdb copy is restricted to in-frame clones and leaves out a portion. The repertoire includes some 100,000 clones, more than 70% of them detected once, and roughly a tenth sits in the top ten. The source was peripheral blood, collected 28 days after the second AZD1222 dose. These TCRs come from an adult who received the AZD1222 COVID-19 vaccine.

This chain links TRBV5-1 with TRBJ2-3, with a possible D match to TRBD1 (6 bases). CDR3 length: 14 amino acids. Deletions cut 5 bases from V and 2 bases from J, with 12 bases between. The germline V gene has CDR1 SGHRS and CDR2 YFSETQ. The CDR3 spells CASRMQGFTDTQYF. CDR3 nucleotide sequence: TGCGCCAGCAGGATGCAGGGGTTCACAGATACGCAGTATTTT.

The chain recombines TRBV3-1 (or the pseudogene TRBV3-2) with TRBJ1-1; D is undetermined. With 5 bases removed from V and 7 bases from J, the gap between germline ends came to 14 bases. Germline values: CDR1 LGHDT, CDR2 YNNKEL (reference sequence). This CDR3 comprises 13 residues. As DNA, the CDR3 is TGTGCCAGCAGCTCGCGCCCCGACCTTGAAGCTTTCTTT. Amino acid sequence: CASSSRPDLEAFF.

This chain uses TRBV4-1 with TRBJ1-2; unclear D gene. This CDR3 region has 15 residues. Per germline, CDR1 MGHRA and CDR2 YSYEKL. The germline V and J ends were trimmed by 1 base and 4 bases, with 13 bases remaining between them. CDR3: CASSQVATTSYGYTF. The CDR3 DNA follows: TGCGCCAGCAGCCAAGTAGCCACGACGTCCTATGGCTACACCTTC.

The chain has TRBV24-1 and TRBJ2-7; the match to TRBD1 covers 10 bases. V trimming: 3 bases; J trimming: 3 bases; junction bases outside the gene matches: 7. The germline CDR1 and CDR2 sequences are KGHDR and SFDVKD. The CDR3 contains 16 residues. The CDR3 DNA sequence: TGTGCCACCAGTGATATACGGGACAGGGGCGTCTACGAGCAGTACTTC. It translates to CATSDIRDRGVYEQYF.

This chain connects TRBV3-1 (or the pseudogene TRBV3-2) to TRBJ1-5; D gene uncertain. Per germline, CDR1 LGHDT and CDR2 YNNKEL (reference sequence). V was trimmed by 1 base and J by 3 bases, leaving 10 bases between them. The length of the CDR3 is 15 residues. CDR3 sequence: CASSQAGPINQPQHF. The CDR3 coding sequence is TGTGCCAGCAGCCAAGCCGGACCGATCAATCAGCCCCAGCATTTT.